The clone carrying this T cell receptor beta chain was found a few times. The target antigen is unknown. The sequenced template was cDNA made from the entire isolated RNA. TCRdb keeps only in-frame clones here, not all; method: immunoSEQ multiplex PCR. The sample lists hundreds of thousands of clones, 11% to 15% seen once, with nearly 0.04% in the top ten. CDR1 and CDR2 (germline): SGHTA, FQGNSA. The CDR3 length is 13 residues. Trimming stripped 5 bases from V and 4 bases from J, with 9 bases between. The data originate from a study of beta chain features in type 1 diabetes. Study-level results: Shorter TCRB CDR3s, moderately but significantly so, were found in Type 1 diabetes patients in all four CD4+ subsets. Whether HLA type affects TCRB rearrangement stayed undetermined in the present work. PCR might preferentially amplify shorter templates, equally in patients and controls.

The sequencing input was naive CD4+ T cells from blood. The chain employs TRBV7-2 and TRBJ1-5; D not certain. This clonotype originated in a man in his late teens or twenties with type 1 diabetes. This CDR3 is CASSRDKNQPQHF. The DNA for the CDR3 is TGTGCCAGCAGCCGCGACAAAAATCAGCCCCAGCATTTT.